This T cell receptor beta chain originates from a study of shared clonotypes between healthy human individuals. Study-wide context: Each donor's CD4 naive and CD4 memory cells filled three plates apiece, CD8 naive two, and CD8 memory one.

A note on this clone: What it recognizes is unknown.

This CDR3 comprises 17 residues. Germline V lookup: CDR1 KGHSH, CDR2 LQKENI. The V segment lost 2 bases and the J segment 2 bases; nucleotides outside the gene matches: 10. Generated by immunoSEQ multiplex PCR, the TCRdb table keeps only in-frame clones and is missing some. The sample comprises approximately 1.1 million clones, approximately 78% of which are singletons, and 0.5% to 0.6% rests with the top ten. General study results and limits: Compared with clonotypes that all four donors shared, non-shared clonotypes had lower generation probabilities.

The clonotype was recovered from a man younger than 30 in good health. Some clones in this sample may be carry-over from other donors' samples. Sequencing used memory CD4+ T cells from PBMCs. The subset here: CD45RA-negative fraction. The rearrangement uses TRBV18 and TRBJ2-7; TRBD1 aligns across 9 bases. CDR3 coding DNA: TGTGCCAGCTCACCATACACGGGACAGGGATATACCTACGAGCAGTACTTC. Amino acids: CASSPYTGQGYTYEQYF.